This TCR beta chain was found in a study of blood T cell repertoires in COVID-19. As for the study in general: Collection of acute and convalescent COVID-19 samples took place in the United States, Italy and Spain. In each case, the material was cDNA or gDNA derived from T cells, B-cell-depleted T cells, or PBMCs.

The CDR3 consists of 20 residues. Germline CDR1 SGHNT, CDR2 YENEEA. The V and J ends lost 6 bases and 2 bases, in that order; junction bases with no gene match: 24. Original processing methods: Reference gene primers were amplified, and this amplification served to estimate nucleated cell counts. Profiling relied on immunoSEQ multiplex PCR, and the TCRdb table lists in-frame clones only, not all of them. V and J calls and clone size come straight from that table; D and trimming were deduced from the DNA. The data show approximately 170,000 clones, with around 89% seen just once and roughly 0.8% held by the top ten. Clinical history as reported by participants underpinned cohort assignment.

The specimen was PBMCs or T cells enriched from blood (not recorded which). This rearrangement joins TRBV11-3 to TRBJ2-7; the match to TRBD2 covers 8 bases. This receptor was identified in a woman aged 18 to 35 who had recovered from COVID-19. The CDR3 nucleotides read TGTGCCAGCAGACCCCTTTTCAGGAACCCGGGACTAGTGGGGACCTACGAGCAGTACTTC. This codes for CASRPLFRNPGLVGTYEQYF.